This TCR beta chain was observed in a study of blood T cell repertoires in COVID-19 (dated by TCRdb to about 2020). Regarding the study in general: Collaborator samples came from the United States, Italy and Spain and covered acute and convalescent phases of COVID-19. The material from the prospective study consisted of cDNA or gDNA derived from T cells, B-cell-depleted T cells, or PBMCs. The dataset comprised deeply sampled blood TCRbeta repertoires from subjects exposed to, actively infected with, or recovered from COVID-19. The repertoires were made available in a free public database intended to serve as a resource for research on the immune response to SARS-CoV-2. The samples were drawn from two sources: the first 160 participants of the ongoing ImmuneRACE study, and fewer than 1,500 subjects contributed by 6 global collaborators. Nearly every sample came with metadata listing a de-identified subject ID, COVID-19 status, age in years and sex. Where available, HLA class I and class II types were obtained from metadata supplied by the sample provider rather than from assay-based typing.

V loses 4 bases, J loses 0 bases, and the germline ends lie 16 bases apart. The CDR3 covers 17 residues, taking in both the cysteine and the phenylalanine. CDR3 DNA is the only sequence kept; it has 51 bases, read in frame from the first base. Based on the germline V gene, the CDR1 and CDR2 sequences are LGHNA and YNFKEQ. TCRbeta CDR3 regions were amplified from genomic DNA using the immunoSEQ Assay, a bias-controlled multiplex PCR. Per the source publication's procedure: The number of nucleated cells in each sample was estimated by amplification of reference gene primers within the assay. To quantify the absolute abundance of each unique TCRbeta CDR3 rearrangement, sequence reads were collapsed and filtered. For each sample, productive Simpson clonality was calculated by taking the square root of Simpson's diversity index across productive rearrangements. The immuneACCESS repertoire file appears here via TCRdb, limited to in-frame rearrangements. These files lack a portion of the clones; in checked studies, under half of the deficit traces to unresolved V genes, and the cause of the others is not known. D and trimming come from the DNA, and the V and J calls and clone size come from that table. The sample yields around 100,000 clones; over 80% were counted once. The ten top clones hold approximately 0.76% of the sample.

Whole blood was collected in K2EDTA tubes by collaborating institutions according to the institutions' own protocols. For TCRbeta analysis, collaborators shipped samples as frozen whole blood, isolated PBMCs, or DNA extracted from either of those sample types. General findings and caveats noted by the study authors: Clinical and demographic metadata were provided uncurated, with the amount varying by source and participant.

In regard to this clone: Its antigen is still unknown. No qualities accompany the bases; no much larger clone lies one base away.

The clonotype originates from a woman in her seventies with acute or convalescent COVID-19. Sequenced input: peripheral blood. Here the chain combines TRBV4-2 and TRBJ1-5; the best D guess is TRBD1, with 6 bases matching. The CDR3 here reads CASSLGTTQYSNQPQHF. The DNA sequence follows: TGTGCCAGCAGCCTCGGGACAACTCAATATAGCAATCAGCCCCAGCATTTT.